The 26 T cell receptor beta chains below come from one sample, sequenced in a study of cytomegalovirus exposure and HLA in healthy donors. The PCR made use of 60 Vbeta and 13 Jbeta primers. Data came from immunoSEQ multiplex PCR; TCRdb stores just in-frame clones and leaves some out. This table holds over 150,000 clones, 70% to 80% found once. Sequencing was carried out using PBMCs. The source is a woman aged 25 to 39 in good health and CMV-seropositive.

V usage is TRBV9 and J usage is TRBJ1-5; TRBD1 aligns across 7 bases. This CDR3 has 15 residues. Germline CDR1 and CDR2: SGDLS and YYNGEE. The V and J ends lost 3 bases and 4 bases, in that order; junction bases with no gene match: 7. The CDR3 is CASSDSGTVNQPQHF. The CDR3 DNA sequence: TGTGCCAGCAGCGATTCAGGGACAGTTAATCAGCCCCAGCATTTT.

The V gene is TRBV6-5, the J gene TRBJ2-1; 7 bases agree with TRBD2. The CDR3 length is 15 residues. The V and J ends lost 5 bases and 0 bases, in that order; junction bases with no gene match: 4. The germline V gene has CDR1 MNHEY and CDR2 SVGAGI. The CDR3: CASSQTSLSYNEQFF. The CDR3 nucleotides read TGTGCCAGCAGTCAGACTAGCCTCTCCTACAATGAGCAGTTCTTC.

The rearrangement joins TRBV28 to TRBJ2-7; D is uncertain. The CDR3 totals 14 residues. V shed 3 bases and J shed 0 bases, with 9 bases lying between them. From germline, CDR1 is MDHEN and CDR2 SYDVKM. The DNA of the CDR3 is TGTGCCAGCAGTTTCCGTCCTAGCTCCTACGAGCAGTACTTC. Translating gives CASSFRPSSYEQYF.

The rearrangement links TRBV5-1 to TRBJ1-1; TRBD1 is a possible D gene (5 bases). The CDR3 extends over 15 amino acids. CDR1 SGHRS and CDR2 YFSETQ come from the germline V gene. V was clipped by 0 bases and J by 6 bases, with 15 bases between them. CDR3 nucleotides: TGCGCCAGCAGCTTGGAGGGGTGGGCAGAGGCTGAAGCTTTCTTT. Encoded protein: CASSLEGWAEAEAFF.

This chain links TRBV5-1 with TRBJ2-2, with 8 bases aligning to TRBD1. The CDR3 sequence is 15 residues long. Unmatched junction bases numbered 2, after V lost 4 bases and J lost 0 bases. CDR1 is SGHRS and CDR2 is YFSETQ in the germline V gene. Here the CDR3 DNA reads TGCGCCAGCAGCCTGGACAGGGCGAACACCGGGGAGCTGTTTTTT. Encoded protein: CASSLDRANTGELFF.

The J gene is TRBJ2-1, the V gene TRBV27, with 9 bases aligning to TRBD1. V gave up 5 bases and J gave up 9 bases; unmatched junction bases: 8. Germline values: CDR1 MNHEY, CDR2 SMNVEV (reference sequence). This CDR3 has 14 amino acids. CDR3 region: CASSIGQGSSEQFF. The CDR3 nucleotides read TGTGCCAGCAGTATCGGACAGGGGTCGAGTGAGCAGTTCTTC.

The chain is built from TRBV19 and TRBJ1-5; 7 positions match TRBD1. CDR1 is LNHDA and CDR2 is SQIVND in the germline V gene (reference sequence). This CDR3 is 14 amino acids long. The J segment lost 7 bases and the V segment lost 3 bases, leaving 6 bases of the junction unmatched. CDR3 residues: CASSITGVGQPQHF. DNA of the CDR3: TGTGCCAGTAGTATCACAGGGGTGGGGCAGCCCCAGCATTTT.

This chain uses TRBV11-3 with TRBJ1-1; the D is unclear. CDR3 length equals 14 residues. Looked up from germline, CDR1 is SGHNT and CDR2 is YENEEA. The germline V and J ends were trimmed by 5 bases and 12 bases, with 22 bases remaining between them. CDR3 region: CASSPGPNAPKTFF. CDR3 DNA sequence: TGTGCCAGCAGCCCAGGCCCGAACGCCCCGAAAACTTTCTTT.

This clone was observed a single time. The CDR3 protein is CASNERLESYEQYF. CDR3 DNA: TGTGCCAGCAACGAACGACTAGAGTCCTACGAGCAGTACTTC. V gene TRBV28 combines with J gene TRBJ2-7; D is possibly TRBD2 (6 bases). CDR3 size: 14 residues. Between the trimmed V and J ends, which lost 7 bases and 1 base, there was a span of 14 bases. The germline CDR1 and CDR2 sequences are MDHEN and SYDVKM.

The sample holds one count of this clone. The J gene is TRBJ2-7, the V gene TRBV30; 7 nucleotides match TRBD2. From germline, CDR1 is GTSNPN and CDR2 SVGIG (reference sequence). The CDR3 loop spans 13 amino acids. The V segment lost 3 bases and the J segment 4 bases; nucleotides outside the gene matches: 6. CDR3 nucleotide sequence: TGTGCCTGGAGGGCTGGACTAGGGTACGAGCAGTACTTC. This translates into CAWRAGLGYEQYF.

The chain has TRBV28 and TRBJ2-3, with TRBD2 as a possible D gene (6 bases). This CDR3 comprises 15 residues. CDR1 MDHEN and CDR2 SYDVKM come from the germline V gene. V lost 6 bases, J lost 1 base, and 14 bases lay in between. CDR3 sequence (DNA): TGTGCCAGCAGCGTAAGGGACTTCCGCACAGATACGCAGTATTTT. Its translation: CASSVRDFRTDTQYF.

This clone was recorded only once. The chain joins TRBV5-1 to TRBJ1-2; tentative D call: TRBD1 (6 bases). This CDR3 has 13 residues. Trimming pared 5 bases from V and 4 bases from J, leaving 12 bases between. From germline, CDR1 is SGHRS and CDR2 YFSETQ. This CDR3 is CASSLQGAYGYTF. The CDR3 DNA sequence: TGCGCCAGCAGTCTACAGGGAGCCTATGGCTACACCTTC. Supplemented by reference TRBV5-1 and TRBJ1-2, the full variable domain reads KAGVTQTPRYLIKTRGQQVTLSCSPISGHRSVSWYQQTPGQGLQFLFEYFSETQRNKGNFPGRFSGRQFSNSRSEMNVSTLELGDSALYLCASSLQGAYGYTFGSGTRLTVV.

The chain joins TRBV6-5 to TRBJ1-1, with D uncertain. V was shortened by 6 bases and J by 2 bases, with 4 bases between the two germline ends. The CDR3 sequence is 11 residues long. Germline CDR1 is MNHEY and CDR2 is SVGAGI. The CDR3 nucleotides read TGTGCCAGCAGGAGAAACACTGAAGCTTTCTTT. This codes for CASRRNTEAFF.

This clone occurred a few times. The chain combines TRBV5-4 with TRBJ1-1; no reliable D call. Trimming removed 4 bases from V and 1 base from J, with 11 bases in between. This CDR3 has 14 amino acids. The germline CDR1 and CDR2 sequences are SGHNT and YYREEE (reference sequence). This CDR3 reads CASSPPEGNTEAFF. The CDR3 coding sequence is TGTGCCAGCAGCCCCCCAGAGGGGAACACTGAAGCTTTCTTT.

The rearrangement joins TRBV30 to TRBJ2-2; 8 positions agree with TRBD1. Germline lookup yields CDR1 GTSNPN and CDR2 SVGIG (reference sequence). The CDR3 totals 16 residues. J lost 4 bases, V lost 0 bases, and 7 bases had no gene match. CDR3 coding DNA: TGTGCCTGGAGTGTAGGAGGGACAGGAGGCACCGGGGAGCTGTTTTTT. This translates into CAWSVGGTGGTGELFF.

This sequence joins TRBV7-9 and TRBJ1-1, with TRBD1 matching over 8 bases. Germline loops: CDR1 SEHNR, CDR2 FQNEAQ (reference sequence). With V trimmed by 3 bases and J by 5 bases, 14 bases remained unmatched. This CDR3 spans 17 amino acids. CDR3 bases: TGTGCCAGCAGCTTGGGTATTGGGCAGGGGGCTCAAACTGAAGCTTTCTTT. Its translation: CASSLGIGQGAQTEAFF.

The V call is TRBV11-2, the J call TRBJ2-5; 9 bases map to TRBD1. The J segment lost 7 bases and the V segment lost 4 bases, leaving 10 bases of the junction unmatched. The germline V gene has CDR1 SGHAT and CDR2 FQNNGV. This CDR3 is 15 amino acids long. The CDR3 spells CASSSSGTGSGTQYF. The CDR3 nucleotides read TGTGCCAGCAGCTCATCCGGGACAGGGTCCGGGACCCAGTACTTC. Complete variable domain (other parts from reference TRBV11-2 and TRBJ2-5): EAGVAQSPRYKIIEKRQSVAFWCNPISGHATLYWYQQILGQGPKLLIQFQNNGVVDDSQLPKDRFSAERLKGVDSTLKIQPAKLEDSAVYLCASSSSGTGSGTQYFGPGTRLLVL.

The chain couples TRBV19 to TRBJ1-1; D unclear. The length of the CDR3 is 18 residues. Per germline, CDR1 LNHDA and CDR2 SQIVND (reference sequence). Trimming shortened V by 0 bases and J by 0 bases, and 17 bases separated the two germline ends. CDR3 in DNA: TGTGCCAGTAGTATAGATCTAGGAGGGAATTTTATGAACACTGAAGCTTTCTTT. It yields the protein CASSIDLGGNFMNTEAFF.

This chain links TRBV4-3 with TRBJ1-2, with D perhaps matching TRBD1 (6 bases). The V and J ends lost 0 bases and 4 bases respectively, with 15 bases between them. Germline V gene lookup returns CDR1 LGHNA and CDR2 YSLEER. The CDR3 is 16 amino acids. The CDR3, as DNA: TGCGCCAGCAGCCAAGATCCGACAGGTCCCTTCTATGGCTACACCTTC. Residues: CASSQDPTGPFYGYTF.

In DNA, the CDR3 is TGTGCCAGCGGCATCGGGGGCCTAGCGGATCCCGAGCAGTTCTTC. It encodes CASGIGGLADPEQFF. This rearrangement joins TRBV28 to TRBJ2-1; TRBD2 is a possible D gene (7 bases). The germline V gene has CDR1 MDHEN and CDR2 SYDVKM. The CDR3 totals 15 residues. Trimming took off 8 bases at V and 10 bases at J, with 24 bases between the two ends.

The chain recombines TRBV5-1 with TRBJ1-1; TRBD1 is a possible D gene (6 bases). Looked up from germline, CDR1 is SGHRS and CDR2 is YFSETQ. The CDR3 loop spans 14 amino acids. V was cut by 5 bases and J by 5 bases, with 16 bases left in between. The CDR3 spells CASRLFEGDTEAFF. As DNA, the CDR3 is TGCGCCAGCAGACTTTTTGAGGGGGATACTGAAGCTTTCTTT.

The chain has TRBV13 and TRBJ2-6; 10 bases are a match to TRBD1. Germline values: CDR1 PRHDT, CDR2 FYEKMQ (reference sequence). The CDR3 loop spans 17 amino acids. Trimming took 3 bases from V and 0 from J; bases not matched to a gene: 2. The CDR3 coding sequence is TGTGCCAGCAGCTTGGACAGGGGGTTCTCTGGGGCCAACGTCCTGACTTTC. Translation gives CASSLDRGFSGANVLTF.

The V and J genes are TRBV7-2 and TRBJ2-5, with D perhaps matching TRBD1 (5 bases). Germline V gene sequence: CDR1 SGHTA, CDR2 FQGNSA. This CDR3 is 14 amino acids long. V lost 0 bases, J lost 0 bases, and 5 bases lay in between. The DNA of the CDR3 is TGTGCCAGCAGCTTAGCGACAGACCAAGAGACCCAGTACTTC. Protein: CASSLATDQETQYF.

The CDR3 DNA sequence: TGCGCCAGCAGCGCAGACAACTACTATGGCTACACCTTC. Residues: CASSADNYYGYTF. The V and J genes are TRBV5-1 and TRBJ1-2; D ambiguous. The length of the CDR3 is 13 residues. Trimming pared 4 bases from V and 3 bases from J, leaving 10 bases between. Germline V gene sequence: CDR1 SGHRS, CDR2 YFSETQ.

This chain joins TRBV12-5 and TRBJ2-7; 7 bases are shared with TRBD1. The J segment lost 5 bases and the V segment lost 3 bases, leaving 10 bases of the junction unmatched. Germline V gene sequence: CDR1 LGHNT, CDR2 FRNRAP. The CDR3 sequence is 15 residues long. In nucleotides, the CDR3 is TGTGCTAGTGGTTTTCAGGGGGAACTGGTCGACGAGCAGTACTTC. It yields the protein CASGFQGELVDEQYF.

V gene TRBV11-3 combines with J gene TRBJ2-1, with 8 bases matching TRBD2. The CDR3 extends over 17 amino acids. Germline loops: CDR1 SGHNT, CDR2 YENEEA. After removal of 5 bases from V and 1 base from J, the junction contained 10 bases not matched to a gene. CDR3 sequence (DNA): TGTGCCAGCAGCCGAGGGGAACTAGCGGATTCCTACAATGAGCAGTTCTTC. Its translation: CASSRGELADSYNEQFF.